This is a list of T cell receptor beta chains from one sample in a study of shared clonotypes between healthy human individuals. The table came from immunoSEQ multiplex PCR; TCRdb's copy has only in-frame clones and leaves some out. The data hold some 2.1 million clones, with about 95% observed a single time. The sequenced material came from naive CD8+ T cells sorted from blood. These TCRs come from a young man in good health. The CDR3 runs from the conserved cysteine through the conserved F or W. Fields, in order: J gene, V gene, D gene, clone size, CDR3 DNA, CDR3 protein. D genes are given only for firm matches. Clone size is shown for a subset of rows, as once, few, many or a class of expanded clone.

>TRBJ1-4|TRBV5-4|.|once
TGTGCCAGCAGCGAGGCCGACAGAAATGAAAAACTGTTTTTT
CASSEADRNEKLFF
>TRBJ2-7|TRBV30|TRBD2|.
TGTGCCTGGACAGCGGGAACTAACTACGAGCAGTACTTC
CAWTAGTNYEQYF
>TRBJ2-1|TRBV10-2|.|.
TGCGCCAGCGGAGGGCTCCACAATGAGCAGTTCTTC
CASGGLHNEQFF
>TRBJ2-1|TRBV11-2|TRBD2|.
TGTGCCAGCAGCTTAGTAGCGGGGGGGTCCTACAATGAGCAGTTCTTC
CASSLVAGGSYNEQFF
>TRBJ2-7|TRBV4-2|.|.
TGTGCCAGCAGCCAAGATAGGGGCTCCTACGAGCAGTACTTC
CASSQDRGSYEQYF
>TRBJ2-1|TRBV27|.|.
TGTGCCAGCAGTTTTGGCGGGGACAATGAGCAGTTCTTC
CASSFGGDNEQFF
>TRBJ2-1|TRBV19|.|.
TGTGCCAGTACCCCGCGGCAGTACTACAATGAGCAGTTCTTC
CASTPRQYYNEQFF
>TRBJ1-1|TRBV12-5|.|.
TGTGCTAGTGGTTTGGACGTCAAGGGGCCGGAGGGCCTTGAAGCTTTCTTT
CASGLDVKGPEGLEAFF
>TRBJ2-7|TRBV14|.|.
TGTGCCAGCAGCCAAGACTACAACACCTACGAGCAGTACTTC
CASSQDYNTYEQYF
>TRBJ2-1|TRBV13|.|.
TGTGCCAGCAGCTTAGGCTCGCGGGTGTTGCATGAGCAGTTCTTC
CASSLGSRVLHEQFF
>TRBJ2-7|TRBV19|TRBD1|.
TGTGCCAGTAGCCCAGCAGGGGGCTACGAGCAGTACTTC
CASSPAGGYEQYF
>TRBJ2-2|TRBV25-1|.|.
TGTGCCAGCAGTGGCCAAACCACCGGGGAGCTGTTTTTT
CASSGQTTGELFF
>TRBJ2-7|TRBV9|TRBD2|few
TGTGCCAGCAGCGTAGCTCTAGCGGCCTACGAGCAGTACTTC
CASSVALAAYEQYF
>TRBJ2-2|TRBV7-9|.|.
TGTGCCAGCAGCCCGACCGTATCTAACACCGGGGAGCTGTTTTTT
CASSPTVSNTGELFF
>TRBJ2-1|TRBV4-3|.|.
TGCGCCAGCAGCCACTCACTAGGTGACAATGAGCAGTTCTTC
CASSHSLGDNEQFF
>TRBJ2-3|TRBV9|.|.
TGTGCCAGCAGCGAGGGGGGGTCTAGCACAGATACGCAGTATTTT
CASSEGGSSTDTQYF
>TRBJ2-7|TRBV27|TRBD2|.
TGTGCCAGCAGTCCCGGGACTAGAGGCCGGGAGCAGTACTTC
CASSPGTRGREQYF
>TRBJ1-2|TRBV14|.|.
TGTGCCAGCAGCCAAGATGAAAAGGGGGTTCCCTATGGCTACACCTTC
CASSQDEKGVPYGYTF
>TRBJ2-2|TRBV27|.|once
TGTGCCAGCACCACCCTCGGCTATACCGGGGAGCTGTTTTTT
CASTTLGYTGELFF
>TRBJ2-5|TRBV19|.|.
TGTGCCAGTAGCATGCTTCCCCAAGAGACCCAGTACTTC
CASSMLPQETQYF
>TRBJ2-7|TRBV6-1|.|.
TGTGCCAGGGGTAGTCATGCCGCCTACGAGCAGTACTTC
CARGSHAAYEQYF
>TRBJ1-1|TRBV5-4|.|.
TGTGCCAGCAGCTTGGGCCTCTTTGAAGCTTTCTTT
CASSLGLFEAFF
>TRBJ1-3|TRBV28|.|.
TGTGCCAGCAGTTCCCCGGGAAACACCATATATTTT
CASSSPGNTIYF
>TRBJ2-7|TRBV6-5|.|.
TGTGCCAGCAGTTACTCGATGCAGCCCCCCACCTACGAGCAGTACTTC
CASSYSMQPPTYEQYF
>TRBJ2-7|TRBV19|TRBD2|.
TGTGCCAGTAGTATGGGAACCACGGGACTAGCGGGAGACGAGCAGTACTTC
CASSMGTTGLAGDEQYF
>TRBJ2-3|TRBV9|.|.
TGTGCCAGCAGTCCCCTGAGGGCGGATACGCAGTATTTT
CASSPLRADTQYF
>TRBJ2-7|TRBV28|.|.
TGTGCCAGCAGTTACCCCGACAGGTCGCACTCCTACGAGCAGTACTTC
CASSYPDRSHSYEQYF
>TRBJ2-2|TRBV6-1|TRBD1|.
TGTGCCAGCAGTGAATACAGGGGATTATCTCTACCGACCGGGGAGCTGTTTTTT
CASSEYRGLSLPTGELFF
>TRBJ2-7|TRBV20-1|.|once
TGCAGTGCAACAGGCCCCCACGAGCAGTACTTC
CSATGPHEQYF
>TRBJ1-1|TRBV29-1|TRBD1|.
TGCAGCGGTGACAGGGGGCTTCGAGGAGCTTTCTTT
CSGDRGLRGAFF
>TRBJ2-3|TRBV19|.|.
TGTGCCAGTAGTACCGTCCCAGGCACAGATACGCAGTATTTT
CASSTVPGTDTQYF
>TRBJ2-7|TRBV7-9|TRBD1|.
TGTGCCAGCAGCCACGGGACAGAAGAGCAGTACTTC
CASSHGTEEQYF
>TRBJ1-2|TRBV5-1|TRBD1|.
TGCGCCAGCAGCTTGGCGGGGACAGGCGGCTACACCTTC
CASSLAGTGGYTF
>TRBJ2-7|TRBV14|.|.
TGTGCCAGCAGCCAACGTTCCTTCCGGGACTCAGCCTACGAGCAGTACTTC
CASSQRSFRDSAYEQYF
>TRBJ2-2|TRBV28|TRBD1|.
TGTGCCAGCAGCCTTACAGGGGGCACCGGGGAGCTGTTTTTT
CASSLTGGTGELFF
>TRBJ2-5|TRBV5-1|TRBD2|once
TGCGCCAGCAGCTTGGATCTAGCGGGAGACCCAGAGACCCAGTACTTC
CASSLDLAGDPETQYF
>TRBJ2-7|TRBV6-5|TRBD1|once
TGTGCCAGCAGTTTACGGGGGACAGGGGGCGAGTACGAGCAGTACTTC
CASSLRGTGGEYEQYF